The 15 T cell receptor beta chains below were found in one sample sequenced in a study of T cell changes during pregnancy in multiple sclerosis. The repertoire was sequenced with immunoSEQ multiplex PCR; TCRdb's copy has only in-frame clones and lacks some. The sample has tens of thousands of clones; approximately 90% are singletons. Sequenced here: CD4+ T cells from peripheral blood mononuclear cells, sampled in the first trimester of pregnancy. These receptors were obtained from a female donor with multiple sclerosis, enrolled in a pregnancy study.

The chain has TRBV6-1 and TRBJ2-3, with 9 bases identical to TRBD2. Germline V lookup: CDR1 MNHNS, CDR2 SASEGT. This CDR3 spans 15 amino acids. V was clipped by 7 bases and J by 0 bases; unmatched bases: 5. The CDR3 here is CASIWAGGSTDTQYF. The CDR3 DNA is TGTGCCAGCATTTGGGCGGGAGGGAGCACAGATACGCAGTATTTT.

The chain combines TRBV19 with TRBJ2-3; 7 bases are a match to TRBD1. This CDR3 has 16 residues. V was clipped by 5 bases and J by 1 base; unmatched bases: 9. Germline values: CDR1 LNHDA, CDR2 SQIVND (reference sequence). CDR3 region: CASSLSTGSGTDTQYF. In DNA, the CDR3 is TGTGCCAGTAGTCTATCGACAGGGAGTGGCACAGATACGCAGTATTTT.

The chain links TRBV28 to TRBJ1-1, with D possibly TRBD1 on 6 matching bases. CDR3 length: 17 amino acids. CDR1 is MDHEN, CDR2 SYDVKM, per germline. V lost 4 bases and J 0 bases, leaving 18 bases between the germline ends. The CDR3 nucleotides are TGTGCCAGCAGTTCCCTCAGGGGCCCGATGATGAACACTGAAGCTTTCTTT. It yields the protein CASSSLRGPMMNTEAFF.

CDR3 region: CASSPLQGAINTIYF. CDR3 in DNA: TGTGCCAGCAGCCCTTTACAGGGGGCAATAAACACCATATATTTT. The chain employs TRBV5-6 and TRBJ1-3; 9 bases match TRBD1. The germline gives CDR1 SGHDT, CDR2 YYEEEE. The V gene end was trimmed by 4 bases and the J gene end by 6 bases; junction bases not matched to a gene: 8. The CDR3 length is 15 residues.

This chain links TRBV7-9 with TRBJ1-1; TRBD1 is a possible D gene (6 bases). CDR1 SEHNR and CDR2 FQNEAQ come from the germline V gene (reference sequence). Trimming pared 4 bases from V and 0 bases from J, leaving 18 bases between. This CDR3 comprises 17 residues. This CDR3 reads CASSSFRVDSLNTEAFF. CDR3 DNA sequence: TGTGCCAGCAGCTCCTTCAGGGTGGACAGCCTGAACACTGAAGCTTTCTTT. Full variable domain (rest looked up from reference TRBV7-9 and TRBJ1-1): DTGVSQNPRHKITKRGQNVTFRCDPISEHNRLYWYRQTLGQGPEFLTYFQNEAQLEKSRLLSDRFSAERPKGSFSTLEIQRTEQGDSAMYLCASSSFRVDSLNTEAFFGQGTRLTVV.

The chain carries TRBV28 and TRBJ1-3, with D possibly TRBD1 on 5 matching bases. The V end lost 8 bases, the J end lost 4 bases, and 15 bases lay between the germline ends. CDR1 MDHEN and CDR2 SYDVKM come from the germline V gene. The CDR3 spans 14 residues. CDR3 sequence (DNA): TGTGCCAGCTCTAGGGGTTTGTGGGGAAACACCATATATTTT. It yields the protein CASSRGLWGNTIYF. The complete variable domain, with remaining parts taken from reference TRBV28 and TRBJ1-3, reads DVKVTQSSRYLVKRTGEKVFLECVQDMDHENMFWYRQDPGLGLRLIYFSYDVKMKEKGDIPEGYSVSREKKERFSLILESASTNQTSMYLCASSRGLWGNTIYFGEGSWLTVV.

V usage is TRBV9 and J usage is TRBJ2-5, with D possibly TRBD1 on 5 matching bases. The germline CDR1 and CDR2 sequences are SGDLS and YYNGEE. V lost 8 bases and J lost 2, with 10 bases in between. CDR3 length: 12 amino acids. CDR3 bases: TGTGCCAGTCAGGGAAATCAAGAGACCCAGTACTTC. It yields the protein CASQGNQETQYF.

DNA for the CDR3: TGCAGCGTTGATCGGTTGTCTGGGGCCAACGTCCTGACTTTC. This encodes CSVDRLSGANVLTF. V gene TRBV29-1 combines with J gene TRBJ2-6; D call uncertain. Germline V gene sequence: CDR1 SQVTM, CDR2 ANQGSEA. Between the trimmed V and J ends, which lost 3 bases and 1 base, there was a span of 7 bases. The CDR3 length is 14 residues.

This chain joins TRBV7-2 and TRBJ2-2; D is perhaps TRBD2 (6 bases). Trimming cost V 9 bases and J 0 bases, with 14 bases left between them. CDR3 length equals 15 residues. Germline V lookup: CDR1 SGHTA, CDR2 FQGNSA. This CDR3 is CARTEGNSNTGELFF. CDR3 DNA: TGTGCCAGGACGGAGGGTAATTCGAACACCGGGGAGCTGTTTTTT.

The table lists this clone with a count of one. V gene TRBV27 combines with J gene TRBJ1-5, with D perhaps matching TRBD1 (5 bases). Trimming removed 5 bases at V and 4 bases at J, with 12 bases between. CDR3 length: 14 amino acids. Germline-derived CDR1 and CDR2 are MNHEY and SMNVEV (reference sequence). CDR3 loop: CASSVRVSNQPQHF. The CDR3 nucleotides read TGTGCCAGCAGTGTCAGGGTTTCGAATCAGCCCCAGCATTTT.

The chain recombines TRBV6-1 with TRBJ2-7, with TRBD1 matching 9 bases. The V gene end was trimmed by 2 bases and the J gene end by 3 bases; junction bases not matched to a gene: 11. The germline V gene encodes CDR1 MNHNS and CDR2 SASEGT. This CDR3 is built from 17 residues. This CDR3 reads CASSESWTGARGYEQYF. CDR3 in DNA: TGTGCCAGCAGTGAAAGTTGGACAGGGGCGAGGGGCTACGAGCAGTACTTC.

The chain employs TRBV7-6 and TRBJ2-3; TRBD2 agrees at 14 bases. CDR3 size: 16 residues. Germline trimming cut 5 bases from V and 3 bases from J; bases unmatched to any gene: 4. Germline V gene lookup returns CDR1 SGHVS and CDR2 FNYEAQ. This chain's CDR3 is CASSIGLAGGTDTQYF. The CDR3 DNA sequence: TGTGCCAGCAGCATAGGACTAGCGGGAGGAACAGATACGCAGTATTTT. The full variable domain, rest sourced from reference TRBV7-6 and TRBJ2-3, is GAGVSQSPRYKVTKRGQDVALRCDPISGHVSLYWYRQALGQGPEFLTYFNYEAQQDKSGLPNDRFSAERPEGSISTLTIQRTEQRDSAMYRCASSIGLAGGTDTQYFGPGTRLTVL.

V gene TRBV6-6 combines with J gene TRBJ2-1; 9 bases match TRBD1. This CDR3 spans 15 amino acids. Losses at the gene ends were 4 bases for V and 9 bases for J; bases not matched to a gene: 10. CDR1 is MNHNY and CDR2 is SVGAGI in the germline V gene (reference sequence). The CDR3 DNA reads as TGTGCCAGCAGTTCTCCGGGACAGGGTGTCGGTGAGCAGTTCTTC. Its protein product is CASSSPGQGVGEQFF.

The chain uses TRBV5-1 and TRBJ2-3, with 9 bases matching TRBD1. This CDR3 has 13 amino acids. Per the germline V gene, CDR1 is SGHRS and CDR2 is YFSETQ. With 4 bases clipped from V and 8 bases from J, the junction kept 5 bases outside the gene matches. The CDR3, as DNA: TGCGCCAGCAGCAGGGACAGGGAGGCTACGCAGTATTTT. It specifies CASSRDREATQYF. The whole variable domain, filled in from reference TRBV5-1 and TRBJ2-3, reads KAGVTQTPRYLIKTRGQQVTLSCSPISGHRSVSWYQQTPGQGLQFLFEYFSETQRNKGNFPGRFSGRQFSNSRSEMNVSTLELGDSALYLCASSRDREATQYFGPGTRLTVL.

DNA for the CDR3: TGTGCCAGCAGCTCTACTGACAGGGCGGATTCACCCCTCCACTTT. It translates to CASSSTDRADSPLHF. This sequence joins TRBV5-6 and TRBJ1-6; 7 bases fit TRBD1. Germline CDR1 reads SGHDT; CDR2 reads YYEEEE. This CDR3 comprises 15 residues. The junction had 8 bases not matched to a gene; V was cut back by 3 bases and J by 8 bases.